This entry features one T cell receptor (beta chain) sequence. Its antigen remains unidentified. Four PCR rounds used nested alpha and beta constant region primers plus the SP2 primer. For blood and skin samples, reverse transcription used TCR alpha and beta constant primers. TCRdb analysed the UMI-ligation and nested PCR reads with MiXCR anew, one entry per CDR3 protein. Here the sample spans approximately 700 distinct CDR3 sequences, roughly 5.5% being singletons. An oligonucleotide containing a UMI was ligated to the 3' end of TCR cDNA. Cells were not sorted; total RNA input targeted about 1 to 1000 ng. The data were taken from a study of naive and memory T cell subsets. Study conclusions and caveats: Reportedly, tuberculin skin test sites gave far more TCRs than other biopsies. The RNA method is potentially sensitive to activation and differentiation changes.

The sample in question was skin, obtained from a tuberculin skin test site or a saline-injected site (not recorded which). The source of this sequence is an adult in good health.

CDR3 nucleotides: TGTGCCAGCAGCTTAGATCCCGGACAGTACAATGAGCAGTTCTTC. As protein: CASSLDPGQYNEQFF. V and J are TRBV11-2 and TRBJ2-1; tentatively, D is TRBD1 (6 bases). This CDR3 has 15 amino acids. V lost 0 bases and J 4 bases, leaving 10 bases between the germline ends. Germline V CDR1 and CDR2: SGHAT, FQNNGV. The variable domain in full, completed from reference TRBV11-2 and TRBJ2-1, reads EAGVAQSPRYKIIEKRQSVAFWCNPISGHATLYWYQQILGQGPKLLIQFQNNGVVDDSQLPKDRFSAERLKGVDSTLKIQPAKLEDSAVYLCASSLDPGQYNEQFFGPGTRLTVL.